The clone carrying this T cell receptor (beta chain) occurred a few times. CDR1 LGHNA and CDR2 YSLEER come from the germline V gene. V lost 0 bases and J 6 bases, leaving 21 bases between the germline ends. The CDR3 extends over 17 amino acids. In the study's own analysis: It was from reference gene primer amplification that nucleated cell counts were estimated. Profiling relied on immunoSEQ multiplex PCR, and the TCRdb table lists in-frame clones only, not all of them. V and J calls and clone size are as listed in that table; D and trimming were resolved from the DNA. The sample shows about 150,000 clones, about four fifths of them seen only once. The sample comes from a study of blood T cell repertoires in COVID-19. As for the study in general: Samples came from the United States, Italy and Spain, spanning acute and convalescent COVID-19. PBMCs, B-cell-depleted T cells, or T cells provided the cDNA or gDNA that made up the material.

It was during active infection that Seattle patients were enrolled and then longitudinally followed. The chain has TRBV4-3 and TRBJ2-7; D gene uncertain. The sequence was obtained from a man younger than 40 with COVID-19, enrolled during active disease. Sample: peripheral blood. CDR3 bases: TGCGCCAGCAGCCAAGAGGCTGGTACATTATTATCGGGCGAGCAGTACTTC. It specifies CASSQEAGTLLSGEQYF.